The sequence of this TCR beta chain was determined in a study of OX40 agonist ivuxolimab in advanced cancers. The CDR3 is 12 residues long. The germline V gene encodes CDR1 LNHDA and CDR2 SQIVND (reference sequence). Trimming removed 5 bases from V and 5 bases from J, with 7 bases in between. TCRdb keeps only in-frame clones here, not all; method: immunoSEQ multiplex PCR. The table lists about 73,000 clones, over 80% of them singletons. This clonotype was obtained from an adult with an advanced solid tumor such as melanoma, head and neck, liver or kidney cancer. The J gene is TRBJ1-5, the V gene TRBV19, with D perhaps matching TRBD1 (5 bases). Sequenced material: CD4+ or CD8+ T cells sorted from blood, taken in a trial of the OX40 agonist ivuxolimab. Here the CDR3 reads CASSDSYQPQHF. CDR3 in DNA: TGTGCCAGTAGTGACAGCTATCAGCCCCAGCATTTT.